This is a list of T cell receptor beta chains from one sample in a study of blood T cells in healthy people across ages. TCRdb redid the calling of the 5' RACE reads with MiXCR, one entry per CDR3 protein. The sample consists of some 760,000 distinct CDR3 sequences, around 25% of them appearing once. The same data also contributed to another study, on T cells of mothers and their children.

The sequenced sample was blood. All receptors derive from a boy aged 10-17 years in good health. The CDR3 runs from the conserved cysteine through the conserved F or W. D genes are given only for firm matches.

d_call: -; v_call: TRBV27; cdr3_aa: CASSSLQGFATGELFF
d_call: -; v_call: TRBV2; cdr3_aa: CASLPGTNEQFF
d_call: -; v_call: TRBV29-1; cdr3_aa: CSVAGLLGETQYF
d_call: TRBD1; v_call: TRBV7-2; cdr3_aa: CASSFRGLSSEQFF
d_call: TRBD2; v_call: TRBV12-5; cdr3_aa: CASLQFWDYGDNEQFF
d_call: -; v_call: TRBV20-1; cdr3_aa: CSARGGSGRSYEQYF
d_call: -; v_call: TRBV5-1; cdr3_aa: CASSLAGHTQYF
d_call: -; v_call: TRBV29-1; cdr3_aa: CSVAGEGKISGANVLTF
d_call: TRBD1; v_call: TRBV3-1; cdr3_aa: CASSFVGVGQGANEQYF
d_call: TRBD2; v_call: TRBV2; cdr3_aa: CASSEARLAGLNEQFF
d_call: -; v_call: TRBV14; cdr3_aa: CASSQVSAGEGPGYTF
d_call: -; v_call: TRBV7-2; cdr3_aa: CASSPPENEKLFF
d_call: -; v_call: TRBV12-3/TRBV12-4; cdr3_aa: CTSSLGAGVEKLFF
d_call: -; v_call: TRBV7-8; cdr3_aa: CASSLLAGAGYGYTF
d_call: -; v_call: TRBV28; cdr3_aa: CASSEQGYSYNSPLHF
d_call: -; v_call: TRBV20-1; cdr3_aa: CSAPVRGLPGDTQYF
d_call: -; v_call: TRBV20-1; cdr3_aa: CSASVVGFEQYF
d_call: -; v_call: TRBV7-3; cdr3_aa: CASSLTGGGGGEDTQYF
d_call: TRBD2; v_call: TRBV6-6; cdr3_aa: CASSYSAGGYNEQFF
d_call: -; v_call: TRBV18; cdr3_aa: CASSPGVRRSSGNTIYF
d_call: -; v_call: TRBV4-2; cdr3_aa: CASSQEFRYEQYF
d_call: TRBD2; v_call: TRBV6-5; cdr3_aa: CASKAGLATGTQYF
d_call: -; v_call: TRBV7-2; cdr3_aa: CASSLRSYTDTQYF
d_call: TRBD2; v_call: TRBV11-2; cdr3_aa: CASSVTSGGVQGTQYF
d_call: TRBD2; v_call: TRBV14; cdr3_aa: CASSQGTGRGGKETQYF
d_call: -; v_call: TRBV7-6; cdr3_aa: CASSFQGQSETQYF
d_call: -; v_call: TRBV5-8; cdr3_aa: CASSVRAGRPANTGELFF
d_call: -; v_call: TRBV11-1; cdr3_aa: CASSPDGFSTDTQYF
d_call: TRBD2; v_call: TRBV12-3/TRBV12-4; cdr3_aa: CASSLSTSGRVINEQFF
d_call: TRBD1; v_call: TRBV4-1; cdr3_aa: CASSQVVQGSSYEQYF
d_call: TRBD1; v_call: TRBV10-3; cdr3_aa: CATHTGANEKLFF
d_call: TRBD1; v_call: TRBV19; cdr3_aa: CASSKNPQGAGNQPQHF
d_call: -; v_call: TRBV20-1; cdr3_aa: CSAPSGRDHEQFF
d_call: TRBD1; v_call: TRBV28; cdr3_aa: CASSPKYGTGGNRGNQPQHF
d_call: TRBD2; v_call: TRBV7-9; cdr3_aa: CASSWAGTSGSNEQFF
d_call: -; v_call: TRBV29-1; cdr3_aa: CSVGLTGDTQYF
d_call: -; v_call: TRBV5-6; cdr3_aa: CASSLTGLVRDTEAFF
d_call: -; v_call: TRBV29-1; cdr3_aa: CSVGFGEQFF
d_call: TRBD1; v_call: TRBV12-3/TRBV12-4; cdr3_aa: CASATGTGIEGYQETQYF
d_call: TRBD1; v_call: TRBV15; cdr3_aa: CATSPGQGLVEKLFF
d_call: TRBD1; v_call: TRBV29-1; cdr3_aa: CSVGADREAMGYTF
d_call: -; v_call: TRBV7-9; cdr3_aa: CASTLSGVNTDTQYF
d_call: TRBD1; v_call: TRBV10-3; cdr3_aa: CAISEARDRAEGNF
d_call: TRBD2; v_call: TRBV9; cdr3_aa: CASSVDGGRGNIQYF
d_call: TRBD1; v_call: TRBV20-1; cdr3_aa: CSAREPRTGELNIQYF
d_call: TRBD1; v_call: TRBV6-5; cdr3_aa: CASSYAQGARNEQFF
d_call: TRBD2; v_call: TRBV4-3; cdr3_aa: CASSQEAAGEYNEQFF
d_call: -; v_call: TRBV29-1; cdr3_aa: CSAEGGNEKLFF
d_call: TRBD1; v_call: TRBV12-3/TRBV12-4; cdr3_aa: CASSFYRGPDTQYF
d_call: -; v_call: TRBV10-2; cdr3_aa: CASSEPGRIAANEKLFF
d_call: TRBD2; v_call: TRBV20-1; cdr3_aa: CSASRTSGDQETQYF
d_call: -; v_call: TRBV29-1; cdr3_aa: CSVVRTNTGELFF
d_call: TRBD1; v_call: TRBV6-1; cdr3_aa: CASRVDRGPETQYF
d_call: -; v_call: TRBV28; cdr3_aa: CASSFGLAREQYF
d_call: -; v_call: TRBV5-1; cdr3_aa: CASSSRSETGELFF
d_call: TRBD2; v_call: TRBV13; cdr3_aa: CASSSTGTSGRYGNEQFF
d_call: -; v_call: TRBV6-2/TRBV6-3; cdr3_aa: CASSYVDSLTDTQYF
d_call: -; v_call: TRBV3-1; cdr3_aa: CASSQEREWQSTGELFF
d_call: TRBD1; v_call: TRBV6-2/TRBV6-3; cdr3_aa: CASSDRGGNYGYTF